This TCR beta chain was recovered during a study of OX40 agonist ivuxolimab in advanced cancers. Across the whole study: Every 2 weeks, patients got intravenous ivuxolimab at one of six dose levels (0.01-10 mg/kg). Three patients had partial responses: one hepatocellular carcinoma, two cutaneous melanoma.

Points on this clone: What it recognizes is unknown.

Study-wide findings and caveats: Expanded clones were, on average, more numerous among CD8+ T cells than CD4+. CD4+ and CD8+ blood T cells expanded clonally by week 6 at 0.1 to 3.0 mg/kg.

Between the trimmed V and J ends, which lost 1 base and 2 bases, there was a span of 11 bases. Germline V lookup: CDR1 MNHNY, CDR2 SVGAGI (reference sequence). CDR3 length: 16 amino acids. Using immunoSEQ multiplex PCR, the repertoire was profiled, and TCRdb retains in-frame clones only, with some absent. Of tens of thousands of clones in the sample, around 92% were seen once. The material sequenced was CD4+ or CD8+ T cells sorted from blood, taken in a trial of the OX40 agonist ivuxolimab. The TCR comes from an adult with an advanced solid tumor such as melanoma, head and neck, liver or kidney cancer. The chain links TRBV6-6 to TRBJ2-2; no definite D call. The CDR3 nucleotides read TGTGCCAGCAGTTACTATAGGGCAGCTAACACCGGGGAGCTGTTTTTT. This codes for CASSYYRAANTGELFF.